This T cell receptor (beta chain) was found in a study of neurological immune-mediated disorders. Points from the study as a whole: Healthy controls had more TCR clonal expansion than multiple sclerosis, which showed the least, whereas HTLV-1-associated myelopathy showed the most.

In its sample, this clonotype was seen a few times. No antigen is known for it. Trimming stripped 4 bases from V and 5 bases from J, with 20 bases between. This CDR3 comprises 15 residues. Per the germline V gene, CDR1 is DFQATT and CDR2 is SNEGSKA (reference sequence). From 15-18 subjects, over 180 million TCR-beta sequences were obtained in each sequencing run. TCRdb processed the 5' RACE reads anew with MiXCR; each CDR3 protein has one entry. The sample lists tens of thousands of distinct CDR3 sequences, approximately 4.2% occurring once. This TCR was sampled from a man aged 25 to 40 with multiple sclerosis. Sequencing was carried out using PBMCs. V usage is TRBV20-1 and J usage is TRBJ1-2, with D possibly matching TRBD1 (5 bases). CDR3 DNA sequence: TGCAGTGCTATTCCCCCCCGGGACGGCCCATATGGCTACACCTTC. Translating gives CSAIPPRDGPYGYTF.